This T cell receptor beta chain was observed in a study of CD8 T cells in ankylosing spondylitis. In TCRdb, the 5' RACE reads were re-called with MiXCR into one record per CDR3 protein. The sample lists some 71,000 distinct CDR3 sequences; roughly 5.3% were seen once. CDR1 is MGHDK and CDR2 is SYGVNS in the germline V gene. This CDR3 has 15 amino acids. V was trimmed by 1 base and J by 4 bases, leaving 13 bases between them. This clonotype showed up many times. The chain carries TRBV25-1 and TRBJ1-1, with TRBD1 as a possible D gene (6 bases). The TCR comes from a male donor with ankylosing spondylitis or in good health (not recorded which). Input material: blood, either unsorted or a sorted T cell fraction (not recorded which). The CDR3 nucleotides are TGTGCCAGCAGTGAATCTAAGGCCAGGGGCACTGAAGCTTTCTTT. Its protein is CASSESKARGTEAFF.